This T cell receptor (beta chain) emerged from a study of control samples from healthy donors and cancer patients (dated by TCRdb to about 2020). The library was made by the immunoSEQ multiplex PCR assay. TCRdb obtained this table from immuneACCESS and retained in-frame rearrangements with V and J assigned. These tables miss some clones; where compared with another copy, unresolved V genes account for less than half of the shortfall, and the remainder is unexplained. For this sample the table gives about 120,000 clones, of which over 90% were detected only once. The ten largest clones capture about 2.6% of the sample. As concerns this clone: This clone's antigen is unknown. The record has no base qualities; no much larger clone is one base away.

The junction shows trimming of 3 bases on V and 6 bases on J, plus 17 bases between the germline ends. The CDR3 measures 15 amino acids from cysteine to phenylalanine. Just the 45-base CDR3 DNA is kept, in frame starting at base 1. The receptor chain draws on TRBV23-1 and TRBJ1-2, with an unclear D gene assignment. TRBV23-1 is an ORF, and what it does is uncertain. Sample: blood. This clonotype was obtained from a man aged 25-40 years in good health. The CDR3 reads as follows: CASSQDDRERHGYTF. The nucleotide sequence is given as TGCGCCAGCAGTCAGGACGACCGGGAGAGGCATGGCTACACCTTC.